Listed here is a single T cell receptor beta chain. Antigen unknown. Germline loops: CDR1 SGDLS, CDR2 YYNGEE. This CDR3 is built from 15 residues. The V gene end was trimmed by 0 bases and the J gene end by 5 bases; junction bases not matched to a gene: 6. This sample was taken from a study of blood T cells in healthy people across ages. Study outcomes and limitations: Relative to aged donors, long-lived donors carried more naive CD4+ cells and displayed higher diversity. Diversity estimates drawn from one million T cells were deemed underestimates. PBMCs were not sorted, which prevented a conclusive comparison of naive versus antigen-experienced cells.

Investigators took about 9.4 milliliters of peripheral blood from every donor. Then a second PCR, running roughly 7 to 11 cycles, was carried out with a sample-barcoded 5' primer and a J-beta primer mix. TCRdb used MiXCR to reprocess the 5' RACE reads, holding one entry per CDR3 protein. The sample carries roughly 1,800,000 distinct CDR3 sequences, about 50% recorded once. The V gene is TRBV9, the J gene TRBJ2-5, with 8 bases that match TRBD2. The receptor comes from a woman in her thirties or forties in good health. The sequencing sample was made of blood. In DNA, the CDR3 is TGTGCCAGCAGCGTAGCCGGGACGGGGGGGGAGACCCAGTACTTC. It encodes CASSVAGTGGETQYF.